A selection of T cell receptor beta chains follows, all from one sample in a study of T cells in Graves' hyperthyroidism and ophthalmopathy. MiXCR, run by TCRdb on the multiplex PCR reads, gives a single entry per CDR3 protein. The sample yields 75,000 to 100,000 distinct CDR3 sequences, roughly 49% seen once. Sequenced sample: blood. Receptors were obtained from a middle-aged woman with Graves' hyperthyroidism. Each CDR3 is given with its conserved first and last residue. The order of the fields is V gene, J gene, clone size, D gene, CDR3 protein, CDR3 DNA. D genes are given only for firm matches. The size field is filled for only some rows; it gives once, few, many or a size class.

TRBV20-1	TRBJ2-7	many	TRBD2	CSAREGSGRGEQYF	TGCAGTGCTAGAGAGGGTAGCGGGAGGGGCGAGCAGTACTTC
TRBV7-9	TRBJ2-5	many	.	CASSPDGHGETQYF	TGTGCCAGCAGCCCCGACGGGCACGGGGAGACCCAGTACTTC
TRBV5-1	TRBJ1-2	many	.	CASSAVSNYGYTF	TGCGCCAGCAGCGCCGTTTCAAACTATGGCTACACCTTC
TRBV29-1	TRBJ1-2	.	.	CSVGPGDGNTF	TGCAGCGTGGGGCCAGGGGACGGAAACACCTTC
TRBV10-3	TRBJ2-5	.	.	CAIQTGHGETQYF	TGTGCCATTCAAACAGGCCACGGAGAGACCCAGTACTTC
TRBV19	TRBJ1-1	few	TRBD1	CASSFGTGAVEAFF	TGTGCCAGTAGTTTCGGGACAGGGGCCGTAGAAGCTTTCTTT
TRBV29-1	TRBJ2-5	.	TRBD2	CSAPTSGSETQYF	TGCAGCGCTCCCACTAGCGGGAGTGAGACCCAGTACTTC
TRBV2	TRBJ1-3	few	.	CASRVRLAYGYTIYF	TGTGCCAGCAGAGTGAGGCTGGCCTATGGCTACACCATATATTTT
TRBV2	TRBJ2-2	once	TRBD2	CASSDDGLAGTGELFF	TGTGCCAGCAGTGATGATGGACTAGCGGGGACCGGGGAGCTGTTTTTT
TRBV10-1	TRBJ1-1	once	TRBD1	CASSEGTGRWTEAFF	TGCGCCAGCAGTGAGGGGACAGGGAGATGGACTGAAGCTTTCTTT
TRBV29-1	TRBJ1-1	few	.	CSIAMNTEAFF	TGCAGCATTGCCATGAACACTGAAGCTTTCTTT
TRBV29-1	TRBJ2-7	many	.	CSVAPGGSYEQYF	TGCAGCGTTGCCCCAGGCGGCTCCTACGAGCAGTACTTC
TRBV20-1	TRBJ1-5	.	TRBD1	CSVAQGANQPQHF	TGCAGTGTTGCACAGGGGGCGAATCAGCCCCAGCATTTT
TRBV7-2	TRBJ2-3	.	.	CASSPPPPWGTQYF	TGTGCCAGCAGCCCACCCCCGCCCTGGGGTACGCAGTATTTT
TRBV5-1	TRBJ2-6	.	.	CASSIGPWNTEAF	TGCGCCAGCAGCATCGGGCCGTGGAACACTGAAGCTTTC
TRBV7-9	TRBJ1-1	many	.	CASSSHGTYEAFF	TGTGCCAGCAGCTCTCACGGGACTTACGAAGCTTTCTTT
TRBV6-6	TRBJ1-2	.	.	CASRTGLPDYTF	TGTGCCAGCAGAACAGGGCTTCCTGACTACACCTTC
TRBV10-3	TRBJ2-5	.	.	CAIRPGAGVGTQYF	TGTGCCATCAGGCCCGGGGCAGGGGTTGGGACCCAGTACTTC
TRBV7-8	TRBJ2-7	many	.	CASSSRRAYEQYF	TGTGCCAGCAGCTCCAGACGGGCCTACGAGCAGTACTTC
TRBV20-1	TRBJ2-5	.	.	CSASSWEAGTQYF	TGCAGTGCCAGCAGCTGGGAGGCGGGGACCCAGTACTTC
TRBV7-2	TRBJ2-7	.	TRBD1	CASSFPGTGMGEQYF	TGTGCCAGCAGCTTCCCCGGGACAGGGATGGGCGAGCAGTACTTC
TRBV29-1	TRBJ2-6	.	.	CSVPGLGANVLTF	TGCAGCGTTCCGGGACTTGGGGCCAACGTCCTGACTTTC
TRBV9	TRBJ1-2	.	.	CASSPSGWAYTF	TGTGCCAGCAGCCCTTCAGGGTGGGCCTACACCTTC
TRBV10-3	TRBJ2-5	.	.	CAISGAETQYF	TGTGCCATCAGTGGAGCGGAGACCCAGTACTTC
TRBV7-8	TRBJ2-7	.	TRBD2	CASSLTSGWRAGEQYF	TGTGCCAGCAGCTTAACTAGCGGGTGGCGCGCTGGCGAGCAGTACTTC
TRBV24-1	TRBJ2-6	.	TRBD2	CATSSSGTRSSGANVLTF	TGTGCCACCAGCAGCTCGGGGACTAGAAGTTCTGGGGCCAACGTCCTGACTTTC
TRBV6-6	TRBJ2-7	medium-sized	.	CASSGVSYEQYF	TGTGCCAGCAGTGGGGTCTCCTACGAGCAGTACTTC
TRBV5-1	TRBJ1-2	.	.	CASSPAANYGYTF	TGCGCCAGCAGCCCAGCAGCTAACTATGGCTACACCTTC
TRBV2	TRBJ2-5	many	.	CASTTGTDQETQYF	TGTGCCAGCACCACCGGGACTGACCAAGAGACCCAGTACTTC
TRBV5-1	TRBJ1-2	once	TRBD1	CASSGTGLGGYTF	TGCGCCAGCAGCGGGACAGGGTTGGGTGGCTACACCTTC
TRBV24-1	TRBJ2-5	.	TRBD1	CATSDLQGAETQYF	TGTGCCACCAGTGATTTACAGGGGGCAGAGACCCAGTACTTC
TRBV11-2	TRBJ2-5	.	TRBD1	CASSGQGETQYF	TGTGCCAGCAGCGGACAGGGAGAGACCCAGTACTTC
TRBV20-1	TRBJ1-2	many	.	CSARVRGLGYGYTF	TGCAGTGCTAGAGTTCGGGGCCTGGGCTATGGCTACACCTTC
TRBV19	TRBJ2-3	many	TRBD1	CASSGQGRDTQYF	TGTGCCAGTTCAGGACAGGGGAGGGATACGCAGTATTTT
TRBV7-2	TRBJ2-7	.	.	CASSFGDEQYF	TGTGCCAGCAGCTTCGGGGACGAGCAGTACTTC
TRBV29-1	TRBJ1-3	.	.	CSVGVGRSAGNTIYF	TGCAGCGTGGGGGTGGGACGGTCCGCTGGAAACACCATATATTTT
TRBV24-1	TRBJ2-5	many	TRBD2	CATSDDGGIAGKETQYF	TGTGCCACCAGTGACGATGGGGGAATAGCGGGCAAAGAGACCCAGTACTTC
TRBV12-3/TRBV12-4	TRBJ2-7	many	TRBD2	CASTGTSGREQYF	TGTGCCAGCACCGGGACTAGCGGTCGCGAGCAGTACTTC
TRBV9	TRBJ1-3	.	.	CASSVGGAGGYTIYF	TGTGCCAGCAGCGTAGGGGGGGCTGGTGGCTACACCATATATTTT
TRBV29-1	TRBJ2-3	.	TRBD2	CSVTSGSTDTQYF	TGCAGCGTTACTAGCGGGAGCACAGATACGCAGTATTTT
TRBV10-3	TRBJ1-1	.	.	CAIRTGLNTEAFF	TGTGCCATCAGGACAGGACTGAACACTGAAGCTTTCTTT
TRBV11-2	TRBJ2-5	.	.	CASSWGRQETQYF	TGTGCCAGCAGCTGGGGACGGCAAGAGACCCAGTACTTC
TRBV29-1	TRBJ1-2	few	TRBD1	CSVEVGTGGNYGYTF	TGCAGCGTTGAAGTAGGTACAGGGGGCAACTATGGCTACACCTTC
TRBV7-2	TRBJ2-5	many	.	CASSLVETQYF	TGTGCCAGCAGCTTGGTTGAGACCCAGTACTTC
TRBV5-1	TRBJ2-5	.	TRBD1	CASSFGQGGTQETQYF	TGCGCCAGCAGCTTCGGACAGGGGGGAACCCAAGAGACCCAGTACTTC
TRBV6-1	TRBJ1-4	once	.	CASGKIDNEKLFF	TGTGCCAGCGGGAAAATAGATAATGAAAAACTGTTTTTT
TRBV25-1	TRBJ1-1	few	TRBD1	CASREQGFTEAFF	TGTGCCAGCAGGGAACAGGGGTTCACTGAAGCTTTCTTT
TRBV6-6	TRBJ1-2	many	.	CASSYWGRRRGYTF	TGTGCCAGCAGTTACTGGGGGCGCCGCCGGGGCTACACCTTC
TRBV2	TRBJ2-7	many	TRBD1	CASSEGDRVYEQYF	TGTGCCAGCAGTGAGGGGGACAGGGTCTACGAGCAGTACTTC
TRBV2	TRBJ1-4	.	.	CASSEDGQEKLFF	TGTGCCAGCAGTGAAGACGGGCAGGAAAAACTGTTTTTT
TRBV9	TRBJ2-5	many	.	CASSKEGLRETQYF	TGTGCCAGCAGCAAGGAGGGGTTGAGGGAGACCCAGTACTTC
TRBV13	TRBJ1-5	.	.	CASSLRLAGGETQHF	TGTGCCAGCAGCTTACGACTAGCGGGGGGAGAGACCCAGCATTTT
TRBV2	TRBJ1-2	.	TRBD1	CASSHGTGGSYGYTF	TGTGCCAGCAGCCACGGGACAGGAGGAAGCTATGGCTACACCTTC
TRBV7-9	TRBJ1-4	many	TRBD1	CASSGRGGKLFF	TGTGCCAGCAGCGGCAGGGGGGGAAAACTGTTTTTT
TRBV29-1	TRBJ2-7	few	TRBD2	CSVRTSGRTGQYF	TGCAGCGTTCGGACTAGCGGGAGGACTGGGCAGTACTTC
TRBV12-3/TRBV12-4	TRBJ1-2	.	TRBD1	CASSELGEGATYGYTF	TGTGCCAGCAGTGAGCTCGGAGAGGGGGCTACCTATGGCTACACCTTC
TRBV29-1	TRBJ2-7	.	TRBD1	CSLAGTVYEQYF	TGCAGCTTGGCCGGGACAGTCTACGAGCAGTACTTC